This T cell receptor beta chain was sequenced for a study of beta chain features in type 1 diabetes (dated by TCRdb to the late 2010s). About the investigation overall: Mean age, gender distribution, total cell number and subset yield were not different between patients and healthy donors. Across all samples, approximately 100 million sorted cells were examined, and cell number per subset correlated strongly with RNA yield. In the study, recently diagnosed type 1 diabetes patients and matched healthy donors were compared on the TCRB repertoires of their sorted circulating CD4+ T cell subsets. Whereas all 28 donors provided naive and central memory subsets, regulatory and stem cell-like memory subsets were isolated from just 8 patients and roughly 8 healthy donors.

What the authors observed across the whole study: A moderate but significant shortening of TCRB CDR3 length was observed in type 1 diabetes patients in all four CD4+ subsets. At VDJ recombination sites, type 1 diabetes patients had fewer insertions and more deleted nucleotides, which implies abnormalities in thymic rearrangement. HLA sub-analyses involved small numbers of individuals, so any influence of HLA type on TCRB rearrangement remained unresolved. Because cDNA was sequenced instead of genomic DNA, highly expressing activated cells could be over-represented, though the groups showed no difference in activation or CD3 levels. Shorter templates might have been favored by PCR, but patient and control samples were amplified and corrected together, so both groups would have been affected equally by any skew. The naive, central memory and regulatory TCRB repertoires appeared to resemble one another more closely among patients than among healthy donors.

A single peripheral blood draw of around 120 mL on average was collected from each donor into heparinised tubes. A BD FACSAria II was used to sort naive, central memory, regulatory and stem cell-like memory CD4+ T cells with a panel that included CD45RO, CCR7, CD25, CD127, CD95 and CD27. Purity was above 95% for every sorted population. PBMCs were separated immediately by Lymphoprep density gradient centrifugation and were stained directly, without being cultured. To minimize batch effects, samples were stained and sorted in pairs, one healthy donor with one patient per experiment. On this clone: Its antigen remains undetermined. Nothing much larger sits one base from this clone, and base qualities are not available.

The High Capacity cDNA Reverse Transcription Kit was used to reverse transcribe all of the isolated RNA, meaning that expressed TCRB transcripts were what got sequenced. Deep immunoSEQ sequencing was performed on naive, central memory and regulatory T cell samples, with an average of roughly 3.3 million total reads per sample. After sorted cells were lysed in RLT buffer, RNA was extracted with DNase-treated RNeasy Micro or Mini kits, with the choice depending on cell number. Each cell subset was processed separately to prevent cross-contamination, with patient and healthy donor samples processed together. TCRB sequences were amplified from cDNA with the immunoSEQ multiplex PCR, producing 87-bp fragments spanning the CDR3 region. Amplicons were sequenced on the Illumina HiSeq platform. Under the source paper's analysis protocol: PCR bias was corrected computationally using synthetic template baselines, and reads within Hamming distance 2 were collapsed, with unmergeable singletons discarded. Reads were aligned to IMGT to assign V, D and J genes, CDR3 length, and insertions or deletions at six rearrangement sites. Within each subset, clonotype counts were normalized to sorted cell number, and only after that were true diversity and Gini coefficients computed with the tcR R package. The overlap coefficient, calculated on TCRB nucleotide sequences, was used to quantify repertoire sharing. TCRdb stores this immuneACCESS table with in-frame sequences only. Part of the clones is absent; in the studies checked, under half of the shortfall reflects unresolved V genes, and no reason is known for the rest. Clone size and V and J calls were adopted from that table, with D and trimming inferred from the DNA. The table for this sample lists 250,000 to 400,000 clones; 14% of them were counted only once. The top ten clonotypes cover over 5% of the sample.

This TCR came from a man aged 25 to 45 in good health. Input material: central memory CD4+ T cells from blood.

In nucleotides, the sequence is TGTGCCAGCAGTTTCATATTAGGGGGCGGCGGCGACGAGCAGTACTTC. It translates as CASSFILGGGGDEQYF. The chain links TRBV6-5 with TRBJ2-7; 7 of the junction bases match TRBD1. The germline V gene yields MNHEY for CDR1 and SVGAGI for CDR2. V and J are trimmed by 4 bases and 5 bases, and the gene matches miss 14 bases of the junction. Spanning cysteine to phenylalanine, the CDR3 consists of 16 amino acids. Kept here is only the CDR3 DNA, which spans 48 bases and is read in frame from base 1.